A single sample is the source of the 27 T cell receptor beta chains below, sequenced in a study of cytotoxic CD8 clonotypes in ibrutinib-treated CLL. Assay: immunoSEQ multiplex PCR; the TCRdb copy retains only in-frame clones and omits some. The sample shows roughly 330,000 clones, about 64% of them seen only once. The sequencing here drew on PBMCs, taken after 36 months of ibrutinib treatment. Receptors originate from a human donor with chronic lymphocytic leukemia.

Only a few counts were recorded for this clone. The V call is TRBV7-2, the J call TRBJ2-2; 9 bases are a match to TRBD2. The CDR3 is 16 residues long. The junction had 8 bases not matched to a gene; V was cut back by 2 bases and J by 7 bases. Looked up from germline, CDR1 is SGHTA and CDR2 is FQGNSA. CDR3 protein: CASSLLAGIEGGELFF. Here the CDR3 DNA reads TGTGCCAGCAGCTTACTAGCGGGGATCGAGGGCGGGGAGCTGTTTTTT.

The chain links TRBV28 to TRBJ2-7; D is undetermined. CDR3 size: 16 residues. Trimming left V 8 bases short and J 0 bases short, with 20 bases between. Germline CDR1 is MDHEN and CDR2 is SYDVKM. The CDR3 region has the DNA TGTGCCAGCGGCCTACGACAACTACTAAGCTCCTACGAGCAGTACTTC. Protein product: CASGLRQLLSSYEQYF.

This clone was found once. This chain links TRBV4-2 with TRBJ2-1; 14 bases fit TRBD2. The CDR3 length is 18 residues. The germline gives CDR1 LGHNA, CDR2 YNFKEQ. J gave up 1 base and V 1 base, and 3 bases lay outside the gene matches. The CDR3 is CASSQGLAGGRSYNEQFF. CDR3 nucleotides: TGTGCCAGCAGCCAAGGACTAGCGGGGGGGCGGTCCTACAATGAGCAGTTCTTC.

The V gene is TRBV29-1, the J gene TRBJ1-2; possibly TRBD1 for D (6 bases). Germline CDR1 is SQVTM and CDR2 is ANQGSEA. This CDR3 spans 13 amino acids. Trimming took 7 bases from V and 6 from J, leaving 18 bases between them. CDR3 DNA sequence: TGCAGCGCCCTGGGGGCAGGGTTTGATGGCTACACCTTC. The encoded protein is CSALGAGFDGYTF.

The V call is TRBV5-5, the J call TRBJ1-2; D uncertain. V lost 2 bases and J 3 bases, leaving 8 bases between the germline ends. This CDR3 is built from 13 residues. Germline assignment: CDR1 SGHKS and CDR2 YYEKEE (reference sequence). Here the CDR3 DNA reads TGTGCCAGCAGCTTCCGGCAGGACTATGGCTACACCTTC. It specifies CASSFRQDYGYTF.

The chain couples TRBV4-1 to TRBJ2-7; tentative D call: TRBD2 (6 bases). The CDR3 runs 15 residues. Deletions cut 1 base from V and 3 bases from J, with 13 bases between. Germline CDR1 is MGHRA and CDR2 is YSYEKL. For the CDR3, the DNA is TGCGCCAGCAGCCAAGTTATCATCGGGGGCTACGAGCAGTACTTC. Amino acid sequence: CASSQVIIGGYEQYF.

This chain uses TRBV5-4 with TRBJ2-7; TRBD1 aligns across 7 bases. The length of the CDR3 is 12 residues. The germline CDR1 and CDR2 sequences are SGHNT and YYREEE (reference sequence). J gave up 5 bases and V 4 bases, and 3 bases lay outside the gene matches. The CDR3 DNA sequence: TGTGCCAGCAGCCGGGACAGCCACGAGCAGTACTTC. As protein: CASSRDSHEQYF.

This clone has just a few counts. This chain links TRBV5-1 with TRBJ1-1; TRBD1 agrees at 7 bases. The germline V gene has CDR1 SGHRS and CDR2 YFSETQ. The length of the CDR3 is 13 residues. V lost 7 bases to trimming and J lost 4 bases; unmatched junction nucleotides: 7. The CDR3 sequence is CASASAGGTEAFF. CDR3 in DNA: TGCGCCAGCGCCTCGGCAGGGGGCACTGAAGCTTTCTTT.

Concerning this clone: Relative to the germline gene, one junction end is altered; a read error may explain this. The chain has TRBV5-1 and TRBJ1-2, with 10 bases matching TRBD1. The CDR3 sequence is 17 residues long. Germline V gene lookup returns CDR1 SGHRS and CDR2 YFSETQ. DNA of the CDR3: TGCGCCAGCAGTTTGGAACCGACAGGGGGCGGAATGGGAGGCTACACCTTC. Translating gives CASSLEPTGGGMGGYTF. Filled out from reference TRBV5-1 and TRBJ1-2, the complete variable domain reads KAGVTQTPRYLIKTRGQQVTLSCSPISGHRSVSWYQQTPGQGLQFLFEYFSETQRNKGNFPGRFSGRQFSNSRSEMNVSTLELGDSALYLCASSLEPTGGGMGGYTFGSGTRLTVV.

This clone was counted a single time. The chain joins TRBV25-1 to TRBJ2-3; a possible D gene is TRBD1 (6 bases). The CDR3 has 17 residues. CDR1 and CDR2 from the germline V gene are MGHDK and SYGVNS. Trimming took off 1 base at V and 1 base at J, with 15 bases between the two ends. The CDR3 protein is CASSEFLRGRGTDTQYF. The CDR3 DNA follows: TGTGCCAGCAGTGAATTCCTGAGGGGGAGAGGCACAGATACGCAGTATTTT.

This clone occurred a few times. The chain is built from TRBV2 and TRBJ1-2; 7 nucleotides line up with TRBD1. Looked up from germline, CDR1 is SNHLY and CDR2 is FYNNEI. The CDR3 runs 15 residues. V shed 4 bases and J 3 bases; nucleotides not matched to a gene: 8. CDR3 protein: CASSGSRQGDYGYTF. The CDR3 DNA follows: TGTGCCAGCAGTGGAAGCCGACAGGGAGACTATGGCTACACCTTC.

The chain has TRBV6-4 and TRBJ2-3; D unclear. CDR3 length: 12 residues. V lost 2 bases to trimming and J lost 10 bases, with 10 bases between them. Germline-derived CDR1 and CDR2 are MRHNA and SNTAGT. The CDR3 nucleotides are TGTGCCAGCAGTGACGGTTCGGCAGCGCAGTATTTT. It specifies CASSDGSAAQYF.

The rearrangement uses TRBV11-2 and TRBJ2-7; D possibly matches TRBD1 or TRBD2 (6 bases each). The CDR3 covers 15 residues. CDR1 and CDR2 (germline): SGHAT, FQNNGV. Trimming cost V 3 bases and J 4 bases, with 16 bases left between them. CDR3 loop: CASSLGGHALYEQYF. CDR3 nucleotide sequence: TGTGCCAGCAGCTTGGGGGGCCATGCCCTTTACGAGCAGTACTTC.

The CDR3 here is CASSEFSGTVNTGELFF. The CDR3 nucleotides read TGTGCCAGCAGTGAGTTTTCCGGGACAGTGAACACCGGGGAGCTGTTTTTT. This chain uses TRBV6-4 with TRBJ2-2, with 7 bases fitting TRBD1. There are 17 residues in the CDR3. V shed 3 bases, J shed 1 base, and the junction held 8 bases outside the gene matches. Germline V gene data show CDR1 as MRHNA and CDR2 as SNTAGT.

This clone was observed a few times. This chain uses TRBV5-8 with TRBJ2-7; either TRBD1 or TRBD2 may fit D (5 bases each). Germline assignment: CDR1 SGHTS and CDR2 YDEGEE. V gave up 4 bases and J gave up 12 bases, with 20 bases separating them. CDR3 length equals 13 residues. CDR3 sequence: CASSPRTSGPWYF. The CDR3 DNA is TGTGCCAGCAGCCCACGCACATCGGGACCGTGGTACTTC.

The table lists this clone with a few counts. This CDR3 is CATMGTVTEAFF. In DNA, the CDR3 is TGTGCCACCATGGGGACGGTCACTGAAGCTTTCTTT. The chain is built from TRBV18 and TRBJ1-1; the D gene is possibly TRBD1 (5 bases). Trimming left V 10 bases short and J 4 bases short, with 13 bases between. Germline V gene lookup returns CDR1 KGHSH and CDR2 LQKENI. There are 12 residues in the CDR3.

This chain joins TRBV11-2 and TRBJ2-4; D not certain. CDR3 length equals 15 residues. Between the trimmed V and J ends, which lost 5 bases and 5 bases, there was a span of 16 bases. CDR1 and CDR2 (germline): SGHAT, FQNNGV. CDR3 coding DNA: TGTGCCAGCAGCCCCTTTAGGTTTTCCCAAAACATTCAGTACTTC. Amino acid sequence: CASSPFRFSQNIQYF.

This clone was recorded a few times. V usage is TRBV27 and J usage is TRBJ2-7; D not certain. This CDR3 has 11 amino acids. Germline V lookup: CDR1 MNHEY, CDR2 SMNVEV (reference sequence). Trimming pared 5 bases from V and 1 base from J, leaving 3 bases between. CDR3 sequence (DNA): TGTGCCAGCAGTACGTCCTACGAGCAGTACTTC. This gives the protein CASSTSYEQYF.

The chain employs TRBV6-4 and TRBJ1-2, with D unresolved. The CDR3 totals 12 residues. V lost 9 bases and J lost 3, with 11 bases in between. Germline V gene data show CDR1 as MRHNA and CDR2 as SNTAGT. CDR3 protein: CARGGSDYGYTF. DNA of the CDR3: TGTGCCAGGGGTGGATCCGACTATGGCTACACCTTC.

The V gene is TRBV9, the J gene TRBJ2-5; D is tentatively TRBD1 or TRBD2 (6 bases each). The CDR3 loop spans 14 amino acids. Germline lookup yields CDR1 SGDLS and CDR2 YYNGEE. The ends were cut back, 3 bases at V and 5 bases at J, with 14 bases in the middle. The DNA of the CDR3 is TGTGCCAGCAGCGCGAGAGGGGGGCTGGAGACCCAGTACTTC. Translating it yields CASSARGGLETQYF.

This rearrangement joins TRBV2 to TRBJ2-1; a possible D gene is TRBD2 (5 bases). Germline V gene lookup returns CDR1 SNHLY and CDR2 FYNNEI. The V end was cut by 4 bases, the J end by 4 bases, with 11 bases between. The CDR3 is 14 amino acids. The CDR3 DNA follows: TGTGCCAGCAGTGGAGGGAGTATTTACAATGAGCAGTTCTTC. It is translated as CASSGGSIYNEQFF.

This clone was detected only a few times. The chain is built from TRBV2 and TRBJ1-2; D possibly corresponds to TRBD1 (5 bases). This CDR3 region has 13 residues. V was trimmed by 9 bases and J by 1 base, leaving 12 bases between them. Germline V CDR1 and CDR2: SNHLY, FYNNEI. The CDR3, as DNA: TGTGCCAGAAGGACACGAAGTAACTATGGCTACACCTTC. It is translated as CARRTRSNYGYTF.

The V gene is TRBV29-1, the J gene TRBJ2-3; possibly TRBD1 or TRBD2 for D (7 bases each). The CDR3 spans 13 residues. Germline V gives CDR1 SQVTM, CDR2 ANQGSEA. Trimming stripped 7 bases from V and 8 bases from J, with 19 bases between. CDR3 loop: CSATNRGGGTQYF. Here the CDR3 DNA reads TGCAGCGCCACAAACAGGGGCGGGGGTACGCAGTATTTT.

The chain links TRBV14 to TRBJ2-7; a weak D match, TRBD1 (5 bases). The CDR3 contains 13 residues. The V end was cut by 6 bases, the J end by 3 bases, with 12 bases between. Per the germline V gene, CDR1 is SGHDN and CDR2 is FVKESK. CDR3 coding DNA: TGTGCCAGCAGTCCCGGACACAACTACGAGCAGTACTTC. This sequence encodes CASSPGHNYEQYF.

The chain links TRBV28 to TRBJ2-7, with 8 bases identical to TRBD2. The length of the CDR3 is 14 residues. The germline V gene encodes CDR1 MDHEN and CDR2 SYDVKM. V shed 5 bases, J shed 5 bases, and the junction held 8 bases outside the gene matches. Written as DNA, the CDR3 is TGTGCCAGCAGTCTTAGCGGGAAGCCCCACGAGCAGTACTTC. Its translation: CASSLSGKPHEQYF. Variable domain in full (rest from reference TRBV28 and TRBJ2-7): DVKVTQSSRYLVKRTGEKVFLECVQDMDHENMFWYRQDPGLGLRLIYFSYDVKMKEKGDIPEGYSVSREKKERFSLILESASTNQTSMYLCASSLSGKPHEQYFGPGTRLTVT.

The genes are TRBV4-1 and TRBJ1-2; D is perhaps TRBD1 (5 bases). The germline V gene has CDR1 MGHRA and CDR2 YSYEKL. The CDR3 has 15 amino acids. The V end was cut by 1 base, the J end by 6 bases, with 15 bases between. The DNA of the CDR3 is TGCGCCAGCAGCCAAGGGGACCGCTCCGAAGATGGCTACACCTTC. This gives the protein CASSQGDRSEDGYTF.

The table lists this clone with a count of one. The genes are TRBV11-2 and TRBJ2-7; 7 nucleotides line up with TRBD1. The junction had 7 bases not matched to a gene; V was cut back by 1 base and J by 4 bases. Per the germline V gene, CDR1 is SGHAT and CDR2 is FQNNGV. The CDR3 consists of 15 residues. The CDR3 coding sequence is TGTGCCAGCAGCTTAGGGCGGACAGGTGTGTACGAGCAGTACTTC. This sequence encodes CASSLGRTGVYEQYF.